This T cell receptor beta chain was captured by sequencing in a study of graft-versus-host responses after intestinal transplantation. In regard to this clone: Antigen specificity is unknown.

Clones were sequenced by immunoSEQ multiplex PCR, and TCRdb holds only the in-frame ones, with some missing. The table records around 90,000 clones, roughly 91% of them present only once. The CDR3 extends over 15 amino acids. The J segment lost 3 bases and the V segment lost 5 bases, leaving 9 bases of the junction unmatched. CDR1 is LNHDA, CDR2 SQIVND, per germline (reference sequence). The sequencing here drew on unstimulated CD8+ T cells sorted from spleen or lymph node cells, taken before intestinal transplant. This clonotype originated in a human donor who received an intestinal transplant. The rearrangement links TRBV19 to TRBJ1-1; 7 nucleotides agree with TRBD1. In DNA form, the CDR3 reads TGTGCCAGTAGTGACTTGGAAGGGACAGACACTGAAGCTTTCTTT. It yields the protein CASSDLEGTDTEAFF.